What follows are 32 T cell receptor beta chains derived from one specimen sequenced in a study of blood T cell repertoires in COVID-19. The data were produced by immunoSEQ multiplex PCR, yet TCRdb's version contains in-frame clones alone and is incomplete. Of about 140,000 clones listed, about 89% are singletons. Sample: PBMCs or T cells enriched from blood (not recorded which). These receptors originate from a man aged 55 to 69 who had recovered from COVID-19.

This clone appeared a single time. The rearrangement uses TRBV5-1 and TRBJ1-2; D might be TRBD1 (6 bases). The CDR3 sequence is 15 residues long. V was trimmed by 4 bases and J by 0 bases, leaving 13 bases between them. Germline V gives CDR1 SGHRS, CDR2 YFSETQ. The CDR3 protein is CASSGTYETNYGYTF. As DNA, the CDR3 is TGCGCCAGCAGCGGGACATACGAGACTAACTATGGCTACACCTTC. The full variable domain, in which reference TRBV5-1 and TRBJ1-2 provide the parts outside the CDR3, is KAGVTQTPRYLIKTRGQQVTLSCSPISGHRSVSWYQQTPGQGLQFLFEYFSETQRNKGNFPGRFSGRQFSNSRSEMNVSTLELGDSALYLCASSGTYETNYGYTFGSGTRLTVV.

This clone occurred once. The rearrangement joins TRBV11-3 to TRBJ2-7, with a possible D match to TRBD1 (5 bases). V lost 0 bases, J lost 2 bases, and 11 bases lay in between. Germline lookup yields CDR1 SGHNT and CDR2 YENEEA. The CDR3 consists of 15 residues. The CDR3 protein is CASSLDRTRTYEQYF. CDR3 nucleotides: TGTGCCAGCAGCTTAGATAGGACACGAACCTACGAGCAGTACTTC.

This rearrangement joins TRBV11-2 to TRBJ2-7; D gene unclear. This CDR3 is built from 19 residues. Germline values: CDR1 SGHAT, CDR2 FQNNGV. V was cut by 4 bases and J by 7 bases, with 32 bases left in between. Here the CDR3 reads CASSSTTDRIPTRLWEQYF. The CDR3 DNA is TGTGCCAGCAGCTCTACCACCGACCGGATCCCCACCCGACTCTGGGAGCAGTACTTC.

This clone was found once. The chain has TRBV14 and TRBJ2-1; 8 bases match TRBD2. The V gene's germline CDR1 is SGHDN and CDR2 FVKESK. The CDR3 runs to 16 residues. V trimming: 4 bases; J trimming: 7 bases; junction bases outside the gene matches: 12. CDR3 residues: CASSPISTGGRNEQFF. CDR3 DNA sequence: TGTGCCAGCAGCCCGATTTCGACGGGAGGGAGGAATGAGCAGTTCTTC.

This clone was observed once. CDR3 amino acids: CASSRNPSYEQYF. The CDR3 DNA sequence: TGTGCCAGTAGTAGGAATCCTAGCTACGAGCAGTACTTC. The chain recombines TRBV19 with TRBJ2-7; D ambiguous. Trimming took 4 bases from V and 3 from J, leaving 10 bases between them. Germline V lookup: CDR1 LNHDA, CDR2 SQIVND (reference sequence). The CDR3 sequence is 13 residues long.

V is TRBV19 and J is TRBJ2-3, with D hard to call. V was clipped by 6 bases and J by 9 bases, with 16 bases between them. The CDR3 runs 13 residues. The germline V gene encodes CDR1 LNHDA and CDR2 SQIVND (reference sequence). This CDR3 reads CASSIPPEETQYF. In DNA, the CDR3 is TGTGCCAGTAGCATCCCTCCAGAAGAAACGCAGTATTTT.

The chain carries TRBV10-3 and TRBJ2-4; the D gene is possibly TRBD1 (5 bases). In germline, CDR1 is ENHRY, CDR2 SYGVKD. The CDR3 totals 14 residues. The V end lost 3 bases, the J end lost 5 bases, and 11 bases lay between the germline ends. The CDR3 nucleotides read TGTGCCATCAGTGATTCAGGGTCTCAAAACATTCAGTACTTC. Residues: CAISDSGSQNIQYF.

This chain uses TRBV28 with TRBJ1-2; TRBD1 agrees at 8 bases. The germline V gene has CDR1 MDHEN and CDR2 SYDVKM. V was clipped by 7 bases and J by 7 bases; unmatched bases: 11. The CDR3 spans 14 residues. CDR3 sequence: CASTLLQGALGYTF. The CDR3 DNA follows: TGTGCCAGCACCCTCCTTCAGGGGGCGCTTGGCTACACCTTC.

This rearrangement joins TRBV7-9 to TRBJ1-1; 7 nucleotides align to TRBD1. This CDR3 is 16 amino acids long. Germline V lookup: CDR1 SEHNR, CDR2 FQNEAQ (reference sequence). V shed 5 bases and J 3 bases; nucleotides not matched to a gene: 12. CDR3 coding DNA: TGTGCCAGCAGCCAAAGCCGCACAGGGGCGCACACTGAAGCTTTCTTT. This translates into CASSQSRTGAHTEAFF. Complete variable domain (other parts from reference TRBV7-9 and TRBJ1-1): DTGVSQNPRHKITKRGQNVTFRCDPISEHNRLYWYRQTLGQGPEFLTYFQNEAQLEKSRLLSDRFSAERPKGSFSTLEIQRTEQGDSAMYLCASSQSRTGAHTEAFFGQGTRLTVV.

The DNA for the CDR3 is TGCGCCAGCAGCTCAGCTGCCGACAGGAACACCGGGGAGCTGTTTTTT. Translation gives CASSSAADRNTGELFF. The chain combines TRBV5-1 with TRBJ2-2, with D maybe TRBD1 (5 bases). V was shortened by 3 bases and J by 1 base, with 13 bases between the two germline ends. The germline gives CDR1 SGHRS, CDR2 YFSETQ. The CDR3 runs 16 residues. The variable domain in full, completed from reference TRBV5-1 and TRBJ2-2, reads KAGVTQTPRYLIKTRGQQVTLSCSPISGHRSVSWYQQTPGQGLQFLFEYFSETQRNKGNFPGRFSGRQFSNSRSEMNVSTLELGDSALYLCASSSAADRNTGELFFGEGSRLTVL.

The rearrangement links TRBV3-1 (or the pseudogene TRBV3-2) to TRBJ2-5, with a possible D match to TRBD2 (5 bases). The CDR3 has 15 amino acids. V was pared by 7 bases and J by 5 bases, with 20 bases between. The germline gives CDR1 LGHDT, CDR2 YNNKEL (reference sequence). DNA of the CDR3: TGTGCCAGCAAGCCCGGGGAGTTCGCCTCGGAGACCCAGTACTTC. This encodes CASKPGEFASETQYF.

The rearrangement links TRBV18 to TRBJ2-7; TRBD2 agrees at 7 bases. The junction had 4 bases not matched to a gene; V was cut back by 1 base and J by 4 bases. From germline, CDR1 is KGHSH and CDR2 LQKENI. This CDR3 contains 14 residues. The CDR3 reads CASSPLGGSYEQYF. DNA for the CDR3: TGTGCCAGCTCACCACTTGGCGGGAGTTACGAGCAGTACTTC.

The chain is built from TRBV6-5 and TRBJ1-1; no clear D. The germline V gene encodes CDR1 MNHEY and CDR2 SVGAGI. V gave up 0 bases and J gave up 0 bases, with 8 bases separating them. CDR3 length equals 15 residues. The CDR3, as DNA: TGTGCCAGCAGTTACTCGAGGTTGGTGAACACTGAAGCTTTCTTT. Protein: CASSYSRLVNTEAFF.

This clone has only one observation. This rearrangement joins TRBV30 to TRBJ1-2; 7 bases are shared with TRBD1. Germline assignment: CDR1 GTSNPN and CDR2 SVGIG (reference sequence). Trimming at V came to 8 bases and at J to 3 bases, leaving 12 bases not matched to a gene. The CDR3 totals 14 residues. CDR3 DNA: TGTGCCCAGGGGGGTGGGTTCCGGGACTATGGCTACACCTTC. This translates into CAQGGGFRDYGYTF. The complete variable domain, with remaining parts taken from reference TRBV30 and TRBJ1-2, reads SQTIHQWPATLVQPVGSPLSLECTVEGTSNPNLYWYRQAAGRGLQLLFYSVGIGQISSEVPQNLSASRPQDRQFILSSKKLLLSDSGFYLCAQGGGFRDYGYTFGSGTRLTVV.

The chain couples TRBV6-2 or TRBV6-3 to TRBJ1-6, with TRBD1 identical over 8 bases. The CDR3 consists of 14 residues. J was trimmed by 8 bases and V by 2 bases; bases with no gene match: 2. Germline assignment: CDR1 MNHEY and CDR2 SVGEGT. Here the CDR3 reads CASSYLDRDSPLHF. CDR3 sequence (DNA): TGTGCCAGCAGTTACCTGGACAGGGATTCACCCCTCCACTTT.

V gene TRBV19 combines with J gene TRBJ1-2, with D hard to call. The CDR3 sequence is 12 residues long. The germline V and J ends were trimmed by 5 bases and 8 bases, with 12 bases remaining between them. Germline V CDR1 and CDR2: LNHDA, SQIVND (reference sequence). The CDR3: CASSYPGGGYTF. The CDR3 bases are TGTGCCAGTAGTTATCCAGGTGGAGGCTACACCTTC.

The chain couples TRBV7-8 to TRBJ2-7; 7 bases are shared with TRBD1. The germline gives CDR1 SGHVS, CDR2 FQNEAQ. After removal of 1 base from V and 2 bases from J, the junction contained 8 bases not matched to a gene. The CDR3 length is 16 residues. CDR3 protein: CASSLGRGRTPYEQYF. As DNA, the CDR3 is TGTGCCAGCAGCTTAGGAAGGGGGCGGACGCCCTACGAGCAGTACTTC.

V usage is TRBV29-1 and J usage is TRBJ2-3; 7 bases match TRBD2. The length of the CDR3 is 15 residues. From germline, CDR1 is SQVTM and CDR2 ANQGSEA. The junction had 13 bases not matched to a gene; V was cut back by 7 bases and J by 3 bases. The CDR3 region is CSGGGERGLTDTQYF. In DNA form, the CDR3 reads TGCAGCGGCGGCGGCGAGCGGGGACTGACAGATACGCAGTATTTT.

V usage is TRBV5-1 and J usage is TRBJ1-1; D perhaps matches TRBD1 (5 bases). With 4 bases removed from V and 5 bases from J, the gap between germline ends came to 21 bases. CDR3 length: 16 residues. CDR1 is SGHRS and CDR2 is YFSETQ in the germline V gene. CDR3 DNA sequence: TGCGCCAGCAGCCCAGGGTTTATGGGCCTAGGGACTGAAGCTTTCTTT. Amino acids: CASSPGFMGLGTEAFF. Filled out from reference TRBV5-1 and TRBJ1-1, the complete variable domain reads KAGVTQTPRYLIKTRGQQVTLSCSPISGHRSVSWYQQTPGQGLQFLFEYFSETQRNKGNFPGRFSGRQFSNSRSEMNVSTLELGDSALYLCASSPGFMGLGTEAFFGQGTRLTVV.

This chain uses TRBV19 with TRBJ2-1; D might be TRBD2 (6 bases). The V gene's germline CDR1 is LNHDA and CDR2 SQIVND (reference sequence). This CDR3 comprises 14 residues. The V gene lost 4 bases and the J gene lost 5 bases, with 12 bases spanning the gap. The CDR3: CASSRGTGDNEQFF. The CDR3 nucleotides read TGTGCCAGTAGTAGAGGGACTGGAGACAATGAGCAGTTCTTC.

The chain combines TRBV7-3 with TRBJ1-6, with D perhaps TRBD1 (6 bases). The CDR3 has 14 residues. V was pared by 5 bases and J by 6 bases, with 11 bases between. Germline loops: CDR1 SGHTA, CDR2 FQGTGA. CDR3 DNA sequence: TGTGCCAGCAGCCCATCAGGGGCTAATTCACCCCTCCACTTT. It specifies CASSPSGANSPLHF.

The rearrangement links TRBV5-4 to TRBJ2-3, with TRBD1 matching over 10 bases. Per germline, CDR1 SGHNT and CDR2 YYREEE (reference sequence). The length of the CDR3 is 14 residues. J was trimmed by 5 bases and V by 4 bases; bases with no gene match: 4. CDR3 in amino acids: CASSRGTGEDTQYF. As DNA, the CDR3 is TGTGCCAGCAGCCGTGGGACAGGGGAAGATACGCAGTATTTT.

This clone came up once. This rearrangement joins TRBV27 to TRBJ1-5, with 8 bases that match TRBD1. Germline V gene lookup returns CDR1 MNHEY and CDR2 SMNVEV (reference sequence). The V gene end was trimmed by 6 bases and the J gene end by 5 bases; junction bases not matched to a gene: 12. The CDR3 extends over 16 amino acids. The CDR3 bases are TGTGCCAGCAGCCGGGGACAGGCTCGAAGGGATCAGCCCCAGCATTTT. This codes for CASSRGQARRDQPQHF.

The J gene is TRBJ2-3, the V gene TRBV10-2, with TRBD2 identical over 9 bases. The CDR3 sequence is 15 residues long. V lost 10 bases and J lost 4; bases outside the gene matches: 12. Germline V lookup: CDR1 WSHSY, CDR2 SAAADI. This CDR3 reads CATGEVAGGPDTQYF. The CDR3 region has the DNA TGCGCCACTGGCGAGGTGGCGGGAGGGCCAGATACGCAGTATTTT.

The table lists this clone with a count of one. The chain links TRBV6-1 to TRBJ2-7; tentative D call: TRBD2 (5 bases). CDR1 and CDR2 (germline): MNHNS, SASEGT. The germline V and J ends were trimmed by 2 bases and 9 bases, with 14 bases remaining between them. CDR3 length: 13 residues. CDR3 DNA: TGTGCCAGCAGTGAACCGGGATCATCTTGGCAGTACTTC. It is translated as CASSEPGSSWQYF.

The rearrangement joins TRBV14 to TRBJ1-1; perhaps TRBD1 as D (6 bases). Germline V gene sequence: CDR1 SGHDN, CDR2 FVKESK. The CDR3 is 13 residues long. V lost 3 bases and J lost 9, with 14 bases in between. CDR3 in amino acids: CASSQEQGLKAFF. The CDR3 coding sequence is TGTGCCAGCAGCCAGGAACAGGGTTTAAAAGCTTTCTTT.

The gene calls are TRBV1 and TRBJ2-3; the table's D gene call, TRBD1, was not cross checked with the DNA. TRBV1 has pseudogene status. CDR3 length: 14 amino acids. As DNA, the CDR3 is TGCACCAGCAGGACAGGGACGTTTGAGGATACGCAGTATTTT. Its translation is CTSRTGTFEDTQYF.

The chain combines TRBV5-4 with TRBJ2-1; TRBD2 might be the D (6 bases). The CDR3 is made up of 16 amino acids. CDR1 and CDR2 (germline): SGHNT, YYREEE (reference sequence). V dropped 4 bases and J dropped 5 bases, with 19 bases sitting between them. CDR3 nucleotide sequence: TGTGCCAGCAGCCGCCCTCCCGGGAGAGGGGACAATGAGCAGTTCTTC. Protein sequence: CASSRPPGRGDNEQFF.

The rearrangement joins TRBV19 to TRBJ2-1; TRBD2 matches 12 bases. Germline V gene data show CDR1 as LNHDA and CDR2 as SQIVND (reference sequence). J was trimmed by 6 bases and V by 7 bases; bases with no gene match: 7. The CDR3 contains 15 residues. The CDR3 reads CASNSGLAGSNEQFF. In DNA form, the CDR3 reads TGTGCCAGTAACTCAGGACTAGCGGGGTCCAATGAGCAGTTCTTC.

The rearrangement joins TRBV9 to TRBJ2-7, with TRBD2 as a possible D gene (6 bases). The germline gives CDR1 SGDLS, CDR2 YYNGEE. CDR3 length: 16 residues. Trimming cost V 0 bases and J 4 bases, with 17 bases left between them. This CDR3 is CASSVGRGGGLYEQYF. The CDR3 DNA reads TGTGCCAGCAGCGTAGGGCGGGGTGGAGGGTTGTACGAGCAGTACTTC.

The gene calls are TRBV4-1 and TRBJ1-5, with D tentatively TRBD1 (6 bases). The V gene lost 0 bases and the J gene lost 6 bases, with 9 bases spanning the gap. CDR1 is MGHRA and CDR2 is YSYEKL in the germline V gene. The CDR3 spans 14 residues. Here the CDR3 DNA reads TGCGCCAGCAGCCAAGAAAGGGGGACTCAGCCCCAGCATTTT. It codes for CASSQERGTQPQHF.

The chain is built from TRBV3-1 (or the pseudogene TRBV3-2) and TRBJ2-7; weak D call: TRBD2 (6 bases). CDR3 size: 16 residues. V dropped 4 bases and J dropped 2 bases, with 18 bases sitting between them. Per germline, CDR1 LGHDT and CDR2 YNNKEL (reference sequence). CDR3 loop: CASSPAVGLTTYEQYF. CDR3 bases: TGTGCCAGCAGCCCCGCCGTGGGACTCACCACCTACGAGCAGTACTTC.